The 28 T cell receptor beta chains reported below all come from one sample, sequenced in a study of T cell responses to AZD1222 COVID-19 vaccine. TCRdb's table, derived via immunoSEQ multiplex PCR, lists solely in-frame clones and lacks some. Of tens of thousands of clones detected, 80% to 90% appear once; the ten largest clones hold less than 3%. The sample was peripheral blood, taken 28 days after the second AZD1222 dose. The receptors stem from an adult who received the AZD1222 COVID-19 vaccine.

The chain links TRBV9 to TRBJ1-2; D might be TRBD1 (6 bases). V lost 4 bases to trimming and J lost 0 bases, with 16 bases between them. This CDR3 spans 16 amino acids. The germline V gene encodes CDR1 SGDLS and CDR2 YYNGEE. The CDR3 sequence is CASSLSRTVTNYGYTF. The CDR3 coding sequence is TGTGCCAGCAGCCTCAGCCGGACAGTAACTAACTATGGCTACACCTTC. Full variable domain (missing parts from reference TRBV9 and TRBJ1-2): DSGVTQTPKHLITATGQRVTLRCSPRSGDLSVYWYQQSLDQGLQFLIQYYNGEERAKGNILERFSAQQFPDLHSELNLSSLELGDSALYFCASSLSRTVTNYGYTFGSGTRLTVV.

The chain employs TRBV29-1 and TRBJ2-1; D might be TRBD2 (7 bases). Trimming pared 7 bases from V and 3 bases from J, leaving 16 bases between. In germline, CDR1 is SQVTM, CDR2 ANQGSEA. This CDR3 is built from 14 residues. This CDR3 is CSASEGEGYNEQFF. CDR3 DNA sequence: TGCAGCGCCTCGGAGGGGGAGGGCTACAATGAGCAGTTCTTC.

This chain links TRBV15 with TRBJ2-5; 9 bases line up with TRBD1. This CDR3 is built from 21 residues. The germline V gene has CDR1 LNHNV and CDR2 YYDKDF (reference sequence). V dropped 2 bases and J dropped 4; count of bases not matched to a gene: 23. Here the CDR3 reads CATSRNIGRGQGEGSRETQYF. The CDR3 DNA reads TGTGCCACCAGCAGAAATATTGGCCGGGGACAGGGCGAGGGTTCAAGAGAGACCCAGTACTTC. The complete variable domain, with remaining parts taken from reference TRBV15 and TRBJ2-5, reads DAMVIQNPRYQVTQFGKPVTLSCSQTLNHNVMYWYQQKSSQAPKLLFHYYDKDFNNEADTPDNFQSRRPNTSFCFLDIRSPGLGDTAMYLCATSRNIGRGQGEGSRETQYFGPGTRLLVL.

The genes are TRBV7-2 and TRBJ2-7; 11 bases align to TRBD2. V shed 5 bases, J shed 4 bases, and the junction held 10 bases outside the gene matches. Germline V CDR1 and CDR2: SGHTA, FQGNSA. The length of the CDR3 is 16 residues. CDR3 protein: CASSPGGGLAGYEQYF. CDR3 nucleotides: TGTGCCAGCAGCCCTGGGGGCGGACTAGCGGGTTACGAGCAGTACTTC.

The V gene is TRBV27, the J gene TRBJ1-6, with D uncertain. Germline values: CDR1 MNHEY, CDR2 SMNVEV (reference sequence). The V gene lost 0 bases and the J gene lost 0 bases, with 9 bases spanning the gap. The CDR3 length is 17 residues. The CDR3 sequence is CASSLSPQSSYNSPLHF. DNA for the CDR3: TGTGCCAGCAGTTTATCGCCACAAAGCTCCTATAATTCACCCCTCCACTTT.

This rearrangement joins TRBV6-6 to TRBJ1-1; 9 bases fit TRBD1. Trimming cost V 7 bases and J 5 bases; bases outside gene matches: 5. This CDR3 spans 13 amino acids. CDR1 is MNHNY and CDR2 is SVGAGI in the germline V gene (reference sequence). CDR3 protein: CASTRQGGTEAFF. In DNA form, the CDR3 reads TGTGCCAGCACCCGACAGGGGGGAACTGAAGCTTTCTTT.

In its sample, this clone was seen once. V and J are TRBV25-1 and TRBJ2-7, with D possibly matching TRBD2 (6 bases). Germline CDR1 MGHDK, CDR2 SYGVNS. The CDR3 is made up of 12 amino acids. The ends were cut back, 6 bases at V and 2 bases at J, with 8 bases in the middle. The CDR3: CASSGRPYEQYF. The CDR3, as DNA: TGTGCCAGCAGCGGGAGACCCTACGAGCAGTACTTC.

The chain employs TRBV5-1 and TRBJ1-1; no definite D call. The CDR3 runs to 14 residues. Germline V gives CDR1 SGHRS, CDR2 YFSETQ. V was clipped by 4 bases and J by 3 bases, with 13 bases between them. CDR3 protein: CASSRGELDTEAFF. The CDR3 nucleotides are TGCGCCAGCAGCCGAGGTGAGTTGGACACTGAAGCTTTCTTT.

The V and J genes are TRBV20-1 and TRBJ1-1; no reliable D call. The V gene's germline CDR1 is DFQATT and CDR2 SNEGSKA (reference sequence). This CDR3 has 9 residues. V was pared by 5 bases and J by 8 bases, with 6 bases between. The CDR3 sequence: CSAEGEAFF. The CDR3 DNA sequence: TGCAGTGCTGAGGGAGAAGCTTTCTTT.

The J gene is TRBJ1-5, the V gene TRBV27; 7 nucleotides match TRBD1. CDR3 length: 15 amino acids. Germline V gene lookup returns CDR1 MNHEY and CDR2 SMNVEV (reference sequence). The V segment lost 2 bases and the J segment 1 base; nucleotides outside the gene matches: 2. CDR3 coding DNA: TGTGCCAGCAGTTTAACAGGGGCAAGCAATCAGCCCCAGCATTTT. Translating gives CASSLTGASNQPQHF.

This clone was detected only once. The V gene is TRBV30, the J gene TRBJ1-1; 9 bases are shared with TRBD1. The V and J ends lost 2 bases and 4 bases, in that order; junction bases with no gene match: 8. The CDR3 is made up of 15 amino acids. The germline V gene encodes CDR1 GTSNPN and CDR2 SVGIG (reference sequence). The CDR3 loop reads CAWSPTTGGITEAFF. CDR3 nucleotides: TGTGCCTGGAGTCCGACGACAGGGGGAATCACTGAAGCTTTCTTT.

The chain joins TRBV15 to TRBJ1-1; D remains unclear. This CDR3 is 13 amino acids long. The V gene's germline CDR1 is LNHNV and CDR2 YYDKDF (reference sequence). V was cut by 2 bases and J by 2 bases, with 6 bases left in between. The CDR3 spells CATSRQENTEAFF. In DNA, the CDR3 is TGTGCCACCAGCAGACAAGAAAACACTGAAGCTTTCTTT.

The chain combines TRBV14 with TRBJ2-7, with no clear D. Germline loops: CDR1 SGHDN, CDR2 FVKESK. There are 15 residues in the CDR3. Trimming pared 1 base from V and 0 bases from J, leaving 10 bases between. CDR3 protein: CASSQGTMSSYEQYF. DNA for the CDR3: TGTGCCAGCAGCCAAGGGACGATGAGCTCCTACGAGCAGTACTTC.

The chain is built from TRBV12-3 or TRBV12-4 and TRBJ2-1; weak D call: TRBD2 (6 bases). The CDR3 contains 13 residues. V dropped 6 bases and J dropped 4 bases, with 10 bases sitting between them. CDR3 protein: CASSPGLYNEQFF. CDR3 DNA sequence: TGTGCCAGCAGCCCGGGACTGTACAATGAGCAGTTCTTC.

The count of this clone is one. The CDR3 DNA follows: TGTGCCAGTGCTCGGGGGTACGAGCAGTACTTC. Amino acids: CASARGYEQYF. The chain is built from TRBV7-2 and TRBJ2-7; D may be TRBD2 (6 bases). Germline V gives CDR1 SGHTA, CDR2 FQGNSA. This CDR3 has 11 amino acids. Trimming took off 9 bases at V and 4 bases at J, with 10 bases between the two ends.

The CDR3 loop is CASSPRDRYGYTF. The CDR3, as DNA: TGTGCCAGCAGCCCCCGGGACCGATATGGCTACACCTTC. This sequence joins TRBV6-5 and TRBJ1-2; D possibly corresponds to TRBD1 (5 bases). The CDR3 consists of 13 residues. Germline CDR1 and CDR2: MNHEY and SVGAGI. Trimming removed 6 bases at V and 5 bases at J, with 13 bases between.

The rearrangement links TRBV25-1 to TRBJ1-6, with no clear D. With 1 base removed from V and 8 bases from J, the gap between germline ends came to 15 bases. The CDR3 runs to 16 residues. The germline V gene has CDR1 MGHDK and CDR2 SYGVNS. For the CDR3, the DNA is TGTGCCAGCAGTGAATCTGGCGGACTCTCCCATTCACCCCTCCACTTT. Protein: CASSESGGLSHSPLHF. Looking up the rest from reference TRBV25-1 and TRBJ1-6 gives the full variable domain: EADIYQTPRYLVIGTGKKITLECSQTMGHDKMYWYQQDPGMELHLIHYSYGVNSTEKGDLSSESTVSRIRTEHFPLTLESARPSHTSQYLCASSESGGLSHSPLHFGNGTRLTVT.

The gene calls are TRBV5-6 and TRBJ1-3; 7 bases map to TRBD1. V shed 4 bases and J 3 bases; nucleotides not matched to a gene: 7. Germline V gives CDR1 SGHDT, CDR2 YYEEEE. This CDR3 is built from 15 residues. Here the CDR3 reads CASSPEGQRGNTIYF. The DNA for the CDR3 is TGTGCCAGCAGCCCGGAGGGACAGCGTGGAAACACCATATATTTT. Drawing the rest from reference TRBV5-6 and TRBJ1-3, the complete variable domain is DAGVTQSPTHLIKTRGQQVTLRCSPKSGHDTVSWYQQALGQGPQFIFQYYEEEERQRGNFPDRFSGHQFPNYSSELNVNALLLGDSALYLCASSPEGQRGNTIYFGEGSWLTVV.

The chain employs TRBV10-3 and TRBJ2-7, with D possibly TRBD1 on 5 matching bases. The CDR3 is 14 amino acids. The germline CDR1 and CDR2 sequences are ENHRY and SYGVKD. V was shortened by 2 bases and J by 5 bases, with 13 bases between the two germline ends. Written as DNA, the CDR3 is TGTGCCATCAGTGAGGGTATCAGGGTTGACGAGCAGTACTTC. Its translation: CAISEGIRVDEQYF.

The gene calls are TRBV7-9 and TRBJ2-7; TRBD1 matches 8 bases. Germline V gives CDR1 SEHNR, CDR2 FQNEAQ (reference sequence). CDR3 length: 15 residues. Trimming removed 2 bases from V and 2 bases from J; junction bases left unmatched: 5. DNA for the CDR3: TGTGCCAGCAGCTTAAAGCCGACAGGGGCCTACGAGCAGTACTTC. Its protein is CASSLKPTGAYEQYF.

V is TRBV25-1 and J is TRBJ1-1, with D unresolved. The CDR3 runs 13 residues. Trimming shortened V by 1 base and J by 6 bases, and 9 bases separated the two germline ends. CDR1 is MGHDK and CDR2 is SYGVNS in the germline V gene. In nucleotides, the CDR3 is TGTGCCAGCAGTGAATCAGTCAGCTCTGAAGCTTTCTTT. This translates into CASSESVSSEAFF.

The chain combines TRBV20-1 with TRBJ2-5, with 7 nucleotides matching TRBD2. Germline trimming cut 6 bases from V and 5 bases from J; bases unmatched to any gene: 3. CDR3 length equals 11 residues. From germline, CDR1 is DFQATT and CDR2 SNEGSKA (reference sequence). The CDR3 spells CSALGGETQYF. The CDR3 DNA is TGCAGTGCCCTCGGGGGGGAGACCCAGTACTTC.

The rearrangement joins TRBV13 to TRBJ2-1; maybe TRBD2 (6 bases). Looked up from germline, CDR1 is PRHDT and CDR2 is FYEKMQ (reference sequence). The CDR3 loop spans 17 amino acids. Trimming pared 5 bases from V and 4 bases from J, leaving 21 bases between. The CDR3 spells CASSLRSRGLPYNEQFF. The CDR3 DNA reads TGTGCCAGCAGCCTGCGGTCGCGTGGACTACCGTACAATGAGCAGTTCTTC.

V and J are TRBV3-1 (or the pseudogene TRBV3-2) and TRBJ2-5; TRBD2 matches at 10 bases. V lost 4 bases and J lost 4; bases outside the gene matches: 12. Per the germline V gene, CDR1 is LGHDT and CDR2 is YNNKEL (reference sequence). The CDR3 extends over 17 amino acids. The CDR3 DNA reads TGTGCCAGCAGCCCCCGGGGTAGCGGGAGGCCGGTAGAGACCCAGTACTTC. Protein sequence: CASSPRGSGRPVETQYF.

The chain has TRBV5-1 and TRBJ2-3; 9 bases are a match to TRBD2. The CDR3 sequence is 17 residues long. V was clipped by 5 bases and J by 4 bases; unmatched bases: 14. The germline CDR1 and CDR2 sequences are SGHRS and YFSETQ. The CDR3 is CASSRSGSITAADTQYF. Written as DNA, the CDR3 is TGCGCCAGCAGTCGTAGCGGGAGTATAACCGCGGCAGATACGCAGTATTTT.

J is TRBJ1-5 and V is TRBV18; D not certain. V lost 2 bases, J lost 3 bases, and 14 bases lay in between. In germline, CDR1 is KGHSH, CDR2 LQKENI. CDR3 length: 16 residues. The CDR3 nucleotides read TGTGCCAGCTCACCATTTCCAGGCCCCGCCAATCAGCCCCAGCATTTT. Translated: CASSPFPGPANQPQHF.

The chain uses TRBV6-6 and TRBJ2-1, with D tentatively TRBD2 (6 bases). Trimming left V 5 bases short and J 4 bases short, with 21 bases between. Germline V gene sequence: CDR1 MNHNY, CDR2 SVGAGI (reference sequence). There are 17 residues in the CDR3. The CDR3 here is CASSPTSSAGFYNEQFF. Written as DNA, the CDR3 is TGTGCCAGCAGTCCGACCTCTTCCGCGGGATTTTACAATGAGCAGTTCTTC.

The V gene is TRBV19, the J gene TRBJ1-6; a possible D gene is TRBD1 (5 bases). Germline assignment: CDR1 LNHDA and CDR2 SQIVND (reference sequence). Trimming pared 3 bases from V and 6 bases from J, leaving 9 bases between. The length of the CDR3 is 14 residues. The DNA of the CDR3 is TGTGCCAGTAGTATGGGACGGGGTAATTCACCCCTCCACTTT. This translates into CASSMGRGNSPLHF. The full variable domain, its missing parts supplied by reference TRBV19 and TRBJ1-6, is DGGITQSPKYLFRKEGQNVTLSCEQNLNHDAMYWYRQDPGQGLRLIYYSQIVNDFQKGDIAEGYSVSREKKESFPLTVTSAQKNPTAFYLCASSMGRGNSPLHFGNGTRLTVT.